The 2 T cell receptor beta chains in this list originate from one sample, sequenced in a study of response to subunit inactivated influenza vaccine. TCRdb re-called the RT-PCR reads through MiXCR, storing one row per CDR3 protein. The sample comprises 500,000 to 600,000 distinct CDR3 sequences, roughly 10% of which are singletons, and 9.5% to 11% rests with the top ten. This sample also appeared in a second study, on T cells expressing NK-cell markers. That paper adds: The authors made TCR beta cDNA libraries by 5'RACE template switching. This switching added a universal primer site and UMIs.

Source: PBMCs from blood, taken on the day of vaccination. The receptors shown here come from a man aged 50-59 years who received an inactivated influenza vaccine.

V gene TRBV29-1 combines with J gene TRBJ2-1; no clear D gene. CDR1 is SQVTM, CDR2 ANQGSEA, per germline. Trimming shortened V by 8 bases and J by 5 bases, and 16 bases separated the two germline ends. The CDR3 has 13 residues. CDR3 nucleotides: TGCAGCTCCCATTCGGAGCAGCACAATGAGCAGTTCTTC. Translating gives CSSHSEQHNEQFF.

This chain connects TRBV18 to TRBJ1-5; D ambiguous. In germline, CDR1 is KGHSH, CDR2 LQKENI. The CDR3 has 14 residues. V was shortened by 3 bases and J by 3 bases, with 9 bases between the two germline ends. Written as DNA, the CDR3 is TGTGCCAGCTCACCGGGAGGGCTCAATCAGCCCCAGCATTTT. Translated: CASSPGGLNQPQHF.